This T cell receptor beta chain was captured in a study of T cell responses to AZD1222 COVID-19 vaccine. Study findings and constraints: Clonal diversity was possibly underestimated, and the donors were mostly white British, with more females.

The CDR3 runs to 12 residues. Per germline, CDR1 SQVTM and CDR2 ANQGSEA. J gave up 3 bases and V 6 bases, and 2 bases lay outside the gene matches. The data were produced by immunoSEQ multiplex PCR, yet TCRdb's version contains in-frame clones alone and is incomplete. Among 95,000 to 150,000 clones listed, about nine tenths were seen once. A note on this clone: Its matching antigen is unknown.

The input for sequencing was peripheral blood, taken 28 days after the second AZD1222 dose. The source is an adult who received the AZD1222 COVID-19 vaccine. This rearrangement joins TRBV29-1 to TRBJ2-1; 7 nucleotides match TRBD2. As DNA, the CDR3 is TGCAGCGTCGGGGGGTTCTACAATGAGCAGTTCTTC. It is translated as CSVGGFYNEQFF.